This TCR beta chain was obtained from a study of somatic mutations in cytotoxic T cells in rheumatoid arthritis. This table comes from immunoSEQ multiplex PCR, and its TCRdb copy is limited to in-frame clones, with some not included. The table lists 5,000 or so clones, about 78% of them singletons. This clonotype was obtained from an adult with rheumatoid arthritis. The material sequenced was CD8+ T cells sorted from blood.

The CDR3 protein is CASSPPPAGADTQYF. CDR3 sequence (DNA): TGCGCCAGCAGCCCCCCGCCTGCGGGGGCGGATACGCAGTATTTT. V usage is TRBV4-1 and J usage is TRBJ2-3; possible D gene TRBD2, 7 bases. The V gene lost 4 bases and the J gene lost 6 bases, with 17 bases spanning the gap. Germline V gives CDR1 MGHRA, CDR2 YSYEKL. CDR3 length: 15 residues.